Shown below are 7 T cell receptor beta chains from a single sample sequenced in a study of Ad26.COV2.S vaccination and SARS-CoV-2 variants. Sequenced by immunoSEQ multiplex PCR; TCRdb stores in-frame clones only, minus some. The top ten hold 4% to 6% of the sample, which has about 140,000 clones, roughly 90% seen once. The sample in question was peripheral blood, obtained after recovery from COVID-19. These receptor sequences come from a human donor who had recovered from COVID-19.

The CDR3, as DNA: TGCGCCAGCAGCCAAACCGGGACTAGCGCCTACGAGCAGTACTTC. Encoded protein: CASSQTGTSAYEQYF. The J gene is TRBJ2-7, the V gene TRBV4-1; the match to TRBD2 covers 10 bases. V shed 2 bases and J 2 bases; nucleotides not matched to a gene: 3. This CDR3 contains 15 residues. CDR1 is MGHRA, CDR2 YSYEKL, per germline.

This chain uses TRBV9 with TRBJ1-2; D ambiguous. The germline gives CDR1 SGDLS, CDR2 YYNGEE. This CDR3 is built from 13 residues. Trimming removed 0 bases at V and 5 bases at J, with 8 bases between. The CDR3 region is CASSVDRDYGYTF. The CDR3 region has the DNA TGTGCCAGCAGCGTAGACAGAGATTATGGCTACACCTTC.

CDR3 region: CASSKGPGPNEKLFF. The CDR3 region has the DNA TGTGCCAGTAGTAAGGGACCGGGACCCAATGAAAAACTGTTTTTT. The chain couples TRBV19 to TRBJ1-4, with D perhaps TRBD1 (5 bases). Germline loops: CDR1 LNHDA, CDR2 SQIVND (reference sequence). This CDR3 is 15 amino acids long. Trimming removed 4 bases at V and 5 bases at J, with 14 bases between.

This sequence joins TRBV2 and TRBJ1-1, with D unclear. The V gene lost 0 bases and the J gene lost 1 base, with 12 bases spanning the gap. The germline V gene encodes CDR1 SNHLY and CDR2 FYNNEI. The length of the CDR3 is 16 residues. CDR3: CASSEAPPTGNTEAFF. The CDR3 bases are TGTGCCAGCAGTGAAGCCCCCCCTACGGGGAACACTGAAGCTTTCTTT. Supplemented by reference TRBV2 and TRBJ1-1, the full variable domain reads EPEVTQTPSHQVTQMGQEVILRCVPISNHLYFYWYRQILGQKVEFLVSFYNNEISEKSEIFDDQFSVERPDGSNFTLKIRSTKLEDSAMYFCASSEAPPTGNTEAFFGQGTRLTVV.

The chain combines TRBV5-1 with TRBJ2-5; 12 bases fit TRBD2. The V segment lost 4 bases and the J segment 2 bases; nucleotides outside the gene matches: 9. Germline CDR1 is SGHRS and CDR2 is YFSETQ. The CDR3 covers 17 residues. CDR3 residues: CASSRTSGALSQETQYF. CDR3 coding DNA: TGCGCCAGCAGCCGGACTAGCGGGGCTCTATCTCAAGAGACCCAGTACTTC.

This clone is a singleton in its sample. V and J are TRBV5-6 and TRBJ2-7; D remains unclear. The germline V gene encodes CDR1 SGHDT and CDR2 YYEEEE. Trimming removed 2 bases from V and 4 bases from J, with 7 bases in between. The CDR3 has 12 residues. Here the CDR3 DNA reads TGTGCCAGCAGCTTAAATGGATACGAGCAGTACTTC. It yields the protein CASSLNGYEQYF.

The chain couples TRBV6-5 to TRBJ1-2, with D possibly matching TRBD1 (5 bases). Germline lookup yields CDR1 MNHEY and CDR2 SVGAGI. V was shortened by 2 bases and J by 6 bases, with 10 bases between the two germline ends. The CDR3 has 13 amino acids. CDR3 protein: CASSYKQGDGYTF. In DNA form, the CDR3 reads TGTGCCAGCAGTTACAAGCAGGGCGATGGCTACACCTTC.